Below are 6 T cell receptor beta chains sequenced from a single sample in a study of long-term antiretroviral therapy in people with HIV. Run at survey level, the immunoSEQ assay was version v3.0. Assay: immunoSEQ multiplex PCR; the TCRdb copy retains only in-frame clones and omits some. Of around 30,000 clones in the sample, roughly 96% were seen once. The specimen was unsorted PBMCs, collected 5.3 years after starting antiretroviral therapy. The receptor source for this set is a man aged 30 to 39 with HIV.

The V and J genes are TRBV7-2 and TRBJ2-3; D is uncertain. V was shortened by 3 bases and J by 2 bases, with 9 bases between the two germline ends. CDR1 and CDR2 (germline): SGHTA, FQGNSA. CDR3 length equals 14 residues. CDR3 sequence (DNA): TGTGCCAGCAGCTTCGACACGAACACAGATACGCAGTATTTT. Protein product: CASSFDTNTDTQYF.

The gene calls are TRBV27 and TRBJ2-1; D remains ambiguous. CDR1 is MNHEY, CDR2 SMNVEV, per germline (reference sequence). CDR3 length equals 12 residues. Trimming shortened V by 5 bases and J by 7 bases, and 9 bases separated the two germline ends. The CDR3 DNA reads TGTGCCAGCAGTACGCAGATGAATGAGCAGTTCTTC. Translating gives CASSTQMNEQFF.

The rearrangement links TRBV11-2 to TRBJ1-5; 7 positions match TRBD1. This CDR3 has 15 amino acids. The V segment lost 5 bases and the J segment 1 base; nucleotides outside the gene matches: 5. Germline V CDR1 and CDR2: SGHAT, FQNNGV. The CDR3 nucleotides are TGTGCCAGCAGCCCCGGACAGGACAGCAATCAGCCCCAGCATTTT. Amino acid sequence: CASSPGQDSNQPQHF.

The chain combines TRBV9 with TRBJ1-4; maybe TRBD1 (5 bases). CDR3 length: 14 amino acids. In germline, CDR1 is SGDLS, CDR2 YYNGEE. Trimming took off 3 bases at V and 6 bases at J, with 12 bases between the two ends. CDR3 DNA: TGTGCCAGCAGCGCCAGGGTGGGGGATGAAAAACTGTTTTTT. This sequence encodes CASSARVGDEKLFF.

The rearrangement links TRBV13 to TRBJ1-5; the D is unclear. Germline loops: CDR1 PRHDT, CDR2 FYEKMQ (reference sequence). The CDR3 runs to 15 residues. V was trimmed by 0 bases and J by 4 bases, leaving 10 bases between them. The CDR3 DNA follows: TGTGCCAGCAGCTTAGGCATCGGCCCGAATCAGCCCCAGCATTTT. This gives the protein CASSLGIGPNQPQHF.

This rearrangement joins TRBV7-9 to TRBJ2-5, with TRBD1 matching over 7 bases. Unmatched junction bases numbered 17, after V lost 5 bases and J lost 5 bases. This CDR3 has 17 amino acids. Germline V CDR1 and CDR2: SEHNR, FQNEAQ (reference sequence). The CDR3 loop reads CASSLKKGGSGQETQYF. The CDR3 nucleotides read TGTGCCAGCAGCCTCAAAAAAGGCGGATCGGGACAGGAGACCCAGTACTTC. Looking up the rest from reference TRBV7-9 and TRBJ2-5 gives the full variable domain: DTGVSQNPRHKITKRGQNVTFRCDPISEHNRLYWYRQTLGQGPEFLTYFQNEAQLEKSRLLSDRFSAERPKGSFSTLEIQRTEQGDSAMYLCASSLKKGGSGQETQYFGPGTRLLVL.